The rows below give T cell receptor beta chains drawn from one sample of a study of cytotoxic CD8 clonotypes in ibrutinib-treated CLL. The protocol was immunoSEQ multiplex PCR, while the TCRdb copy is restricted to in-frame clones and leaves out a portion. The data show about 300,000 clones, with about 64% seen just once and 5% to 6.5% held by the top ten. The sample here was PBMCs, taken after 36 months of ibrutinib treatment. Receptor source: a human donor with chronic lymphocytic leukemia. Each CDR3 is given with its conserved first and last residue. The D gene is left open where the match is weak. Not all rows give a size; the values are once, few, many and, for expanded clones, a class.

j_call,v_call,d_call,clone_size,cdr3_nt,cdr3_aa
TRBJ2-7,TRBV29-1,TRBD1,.,TGCAGCGTTGATGGGACAGGACTCTACGAGCAGTACTTC,CSVDGTGLYEQYF
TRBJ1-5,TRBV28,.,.,TGTGCCAGCAGTTCCCCGCAGACGGATAGCAATCAGCCCCAGCATTTT,CASSSPQTDSNQPQHF
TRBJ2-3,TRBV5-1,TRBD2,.,TGCGCCAGCAGCAATTTACTAGCGGGAGGCACAGATACGCAGTATTTT,CASSNLLAGGTDTQYF
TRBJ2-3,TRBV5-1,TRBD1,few,TGCGCCAGCAGCTCCGGACAGGGGCCGGCAGATACGCAGTATTTT,CASSSGQGPADTQYF
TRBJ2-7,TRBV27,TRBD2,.,TGTGCCAGCAGTACCCTTCGGGAGGGCTCCTACGAGCAGTACTTC,CASSTLREGSYEQYF
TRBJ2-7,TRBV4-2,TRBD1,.,TGTGCCAGCAGCCGACCCTTAGGGACAGGGGACTCCTACGAGCAGTACTTC,CASSRPLGTGDSYEQYF
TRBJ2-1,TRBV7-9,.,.,TGTGCCAGCAGCTTAGCTTCCTCTGGACAGACAGATGAGCAGTTCTTC,CASSLASSGQTDEQFF
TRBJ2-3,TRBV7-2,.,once,TGTGCCAGCAGCTTCTTCGCAGATACGCAGTATTTT,CASSFFADTQYF
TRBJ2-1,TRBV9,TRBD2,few,TGTGCCAGCAGCGCAACTAGCGCCAGCTACAATGAGCAGTTCTTC,CASSATSASYNEQFF
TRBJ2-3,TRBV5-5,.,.,TGTGCCAGCAGCTTGGTAGGGGTGCTTGATGAGTATTTT,CASSLVGVLDEYF
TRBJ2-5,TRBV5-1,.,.,TGCGCCAGCAGCCCGGACCTTTTGGAGACCCAGTACTTC,CASSPDLLETQYF
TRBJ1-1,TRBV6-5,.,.,TGTGCCAGCAGTTACTATCCGGGGGGGGCTGAAGCTTTCTTT,CASSYYPGGAEAFF
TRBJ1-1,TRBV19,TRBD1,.,TGTGCCAGTAGTACAAGGACAGGGGCTGAAGCTTTCTTT,CASSTRTGAEAFF
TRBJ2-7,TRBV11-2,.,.,TGTGCCAGCAGCCCGTACAGCGGATACGAGCAGTACTTC,CASSPYSGYEQYF
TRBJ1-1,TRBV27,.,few,TGTGCCAGCAGTCCGAGCATAACTCTGAACACTGAAGCTTTCTTT,CASSPSITLNTEAFF
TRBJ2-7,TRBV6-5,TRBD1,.,TGTGCCAGCAGTTACCGACCCGACAGGGACGAGCAGTACTTC,CASSYRPDRDEQYF
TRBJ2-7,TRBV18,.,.,TGTGCCAGCTCACTTGACCTTCCGTACGAGCAGTACTTC,CASSLDLPYEQYF
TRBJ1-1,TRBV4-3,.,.,TGCGCCAGCAGCCAAGAGCCCCGGGATACTGAAGCTTTCTTT,CASSQEPRDTEAFF
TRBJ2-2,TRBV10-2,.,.,TGCGCCAGCAGTGAGACGGGGGCAGGCGGGGAGCTGTTTTTT,CASSETGAGGELFF
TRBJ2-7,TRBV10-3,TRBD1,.,TGTGCCATAACAGGGGGGAACTACGAGCAGTACTTC,CAITGGNYEQYF
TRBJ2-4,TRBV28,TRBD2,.,TGTGCCAGCAGCCAAGCTAGCGGGAGTGGCAAAAACATTCAGTACTTC,CASSQASGSGKNIQYF
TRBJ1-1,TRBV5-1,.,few,TGCGCCAGCAGCGGCAGGGAGAACACTGAAGCTTTCTTT,CASSGRENTEAFF
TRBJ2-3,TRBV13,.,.,TGTGCCAGCAGCCCTCCCCGGGACCGAGGCACAGATACGCAGTATTTT,CASSPPRDRGTDTQYF
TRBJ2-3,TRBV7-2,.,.,TGTGCCAGCAGCTCTACAGATACGCAGTATTTT,CASSSTDTQYF
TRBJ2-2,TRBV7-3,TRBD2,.,TGTGCCAGCAGCTTATTAGGCGGGAGTTCCACCGGGGAGCTGTTTTTT,CASSLLGGSSTGELFF
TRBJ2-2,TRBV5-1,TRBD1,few,TGCGCCAGCAGCCCCCGACAGGGCTCGAACACCGGGGAGCTGTTTTTT,CASSPRQGSNTGELFF
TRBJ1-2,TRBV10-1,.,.,TGCGCCAGCAGTGAGGTCAGTAAAAACTATGGCTACACCTTC,CASSEVSKNYGYTF
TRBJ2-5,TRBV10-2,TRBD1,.,TGCGCCAGCAGATGGACAGGGGCCCAAGAGACCCAGTACTTC,CASRWTGAQETQYF
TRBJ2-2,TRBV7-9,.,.,TGTGCCAGCAGCGCCGTTAGGTCCCAGAGAAACACCGGGGAGCTGTTTTTT,CASSAVRSQRNTGELFF
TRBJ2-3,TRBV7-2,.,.,TGTGCCAGCACCTTTCCGGGTCTCACAGATACGCAGTATTTT,CASTFPGLTDTQYF
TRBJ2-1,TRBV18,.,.,TGTGCCAGCTCACTTGCCCTCGAGGGTGAGCAGTTCTTC,CASSLALEGEQFF
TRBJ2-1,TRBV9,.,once,TGTGCCAGCAGCGTTAGACAGCGGTGGGGCAATGAGCAGTTCTTC,CASSVRQRWGNEQFF
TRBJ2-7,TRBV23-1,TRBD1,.,TGCGCCAGCAGTCAAGACAGGGTTGGGGTCGAGCAGTACTTC,CASSQDRVGVEQYF
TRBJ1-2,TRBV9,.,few,TGTGCCAGCAGCGCAAACCTCCGAAGGGCTCAAAACTATGGCTACACCTTC,CASSANLRRAQNYGYTF
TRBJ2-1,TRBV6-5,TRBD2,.,TGTGCCAGCAGTTACTCTCGACTAGCAGCCTACAATGAGCAGTTCTTC,CASSYSRLAAYNEQFF
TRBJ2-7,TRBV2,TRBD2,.,TGTGCCAGCAAGGGGGGCTCTAGCGGGACTCACGAGCAGTACTTC,CASKGGSSGTHEQYF
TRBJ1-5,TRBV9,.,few,TGTGCCAGCAGCGTCGGGCCAGGCCCAATGGAGCAGCCCCAGCATTTT,CASSVGPGPMEQPQHF
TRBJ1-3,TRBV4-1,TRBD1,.,TGCGCCAGCAGCCAAGGGGGATGGGACAGGGGGCGAGGAAACACCATATATTTT,CASSQGGWDRGRGNTIYF
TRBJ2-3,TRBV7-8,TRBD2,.,TGTGCCAGCAGCTTAGAACTAGCGGGGGTCACAGATACGCAGTATTTT,CASSLELAGVTDTQYF
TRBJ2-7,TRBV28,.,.,TGTGCCAGCAGTTTAGTCGACAGAGCCTACGAGCAGTACTTC,CASSLVDRAYEQYF